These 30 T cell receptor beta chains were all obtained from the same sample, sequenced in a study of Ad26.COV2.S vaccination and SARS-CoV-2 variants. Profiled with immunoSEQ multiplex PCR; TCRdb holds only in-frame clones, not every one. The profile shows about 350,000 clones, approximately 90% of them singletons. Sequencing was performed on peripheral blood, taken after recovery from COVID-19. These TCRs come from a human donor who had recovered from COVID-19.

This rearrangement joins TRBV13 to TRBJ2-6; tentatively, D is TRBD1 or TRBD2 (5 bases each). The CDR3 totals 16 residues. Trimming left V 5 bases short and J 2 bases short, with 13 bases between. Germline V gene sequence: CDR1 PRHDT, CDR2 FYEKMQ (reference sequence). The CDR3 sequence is CASSAGSGPGANVLTF. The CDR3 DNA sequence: TGTGCCAGCAGCGCTGGTTCGGGGCCTGGGGCCAACGTCCTGACTTTC.

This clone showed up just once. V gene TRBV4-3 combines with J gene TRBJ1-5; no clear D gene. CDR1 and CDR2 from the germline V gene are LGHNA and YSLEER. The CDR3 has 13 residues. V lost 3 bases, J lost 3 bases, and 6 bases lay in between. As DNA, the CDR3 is TGCGCCAGCAGCCAGACCCACAATCAGCCCCAGCATTTT. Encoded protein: CASSQTHNQPQHF.

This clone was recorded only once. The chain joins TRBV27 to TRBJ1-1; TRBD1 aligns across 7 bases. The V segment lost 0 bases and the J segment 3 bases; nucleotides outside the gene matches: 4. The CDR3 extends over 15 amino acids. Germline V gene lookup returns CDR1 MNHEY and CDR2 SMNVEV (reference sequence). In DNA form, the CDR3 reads TGTGCCAGCAGTTTATCGCAGGGGGGGTACACTGAAGCTTTCTTT. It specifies CASSLSQGGYTEAFF.

CDR3 sequence reads: CASSLVQGLGTDTQYF. CDR3 coding DNA: TGTGCCAGCAGCTTAGTCCAGGGATTGGGCACAGATACGCAGTATTTT. The chain employs TRBV7-9 and TRBJ2-3; tentative D call: TRBD1 (5 bases). Germline V CDR1 and CDR2: SEHNR, FQNEAQ (reference sequence). Trimming shortened V by 1 base and J by 1 base, and 12 bases separated the two germline ends. The CDR3 sequence is 16 residues long. Using reference TRBV7-9 and TRBJ2-3 for the parts outside the CDR3, the full variable domain is DTGVSQNPRHKITKRGQNVTFRCDPISEHNRLYWYRQTLGQGPEFLTYFQNEAQLEKSRLLSDRFSAERPKGSFSTLEIQRTEQGDSAMYLCASSLVQGLGTDTQYFGPGTRLTVL.

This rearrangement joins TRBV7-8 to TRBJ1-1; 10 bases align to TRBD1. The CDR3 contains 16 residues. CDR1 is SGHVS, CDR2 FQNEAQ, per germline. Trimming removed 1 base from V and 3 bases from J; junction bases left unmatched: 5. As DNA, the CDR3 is TGTGCCAGCAGCTTAGGATGGGGACAGGGGCACACTGAAGCTTTCTTT. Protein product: CASSLGWGQGHTEAFF. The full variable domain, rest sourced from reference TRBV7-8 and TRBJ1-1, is GAGVSQSPRYKVAKRGQDVALRCDPISGHVSLFWYQQALGQGPEFLTYFQNEAQLDKSGLPSDRFFAERPEGSVSTLKIQRTQQEDSAVYLCASSLGWGQGHTEAFFGQGTRLTVV.

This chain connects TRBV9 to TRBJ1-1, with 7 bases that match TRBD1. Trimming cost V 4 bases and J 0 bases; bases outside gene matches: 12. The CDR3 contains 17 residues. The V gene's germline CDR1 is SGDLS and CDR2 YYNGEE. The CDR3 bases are TGTGCCAGCAGCCAACACCCGGCGGGACAGATGAACACTGAAGCTTTCTTT. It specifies CASSQHPAGQMNTEAFF.

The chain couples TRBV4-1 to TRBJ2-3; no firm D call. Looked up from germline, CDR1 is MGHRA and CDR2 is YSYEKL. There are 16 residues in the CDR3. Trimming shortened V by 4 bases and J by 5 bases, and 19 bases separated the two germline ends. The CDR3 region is CASSRVGGAPGDTQYF. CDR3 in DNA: TGCGCCAGCAGCCGGGTAGGCGGCGCTCCGGGAGATACGCAGTATTTT.

The CDR3 coding sequence is TGTGCCAGTAGTAGCCAAGACTCGGGGGGCCTCGGCTACACCTTC. Its protein product is CASSSQDSGGLGYTF. The chain has TRBV19 and TRBJ1-2; D possibly corresponds to TRBD1 (6 bases). Germline V lookup: CDR1 LNHDA, CDR2 SQIVND (reference sequence). Trimming took off 4 bases at V and 8 bases at J, with 20 bases between the two ends. This CDR3 comprises 15 residues.

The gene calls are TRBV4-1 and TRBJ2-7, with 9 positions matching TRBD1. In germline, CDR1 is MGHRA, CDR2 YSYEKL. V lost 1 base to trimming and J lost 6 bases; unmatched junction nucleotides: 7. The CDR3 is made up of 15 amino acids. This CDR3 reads CASSQGVQGAGEQYF. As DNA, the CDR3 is TGCGCCAGCAGCCAAGGGGTACAGGGGGCCGGCGAGCAGTACTTC.

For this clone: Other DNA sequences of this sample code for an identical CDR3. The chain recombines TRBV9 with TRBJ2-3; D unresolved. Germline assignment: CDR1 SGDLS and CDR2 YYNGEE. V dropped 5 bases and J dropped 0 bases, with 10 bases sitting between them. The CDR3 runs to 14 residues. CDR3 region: CASSEQGSTDTQYF. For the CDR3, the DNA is TGTGCCAGCAGTGAACAAGGGAGCACAGATACGCAGTATTTT. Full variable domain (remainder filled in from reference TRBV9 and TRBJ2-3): DSGVTQTPKHLITATGQRVTLRCSPRSGDLSVYWYQQSLDQGLQFLIQYYNGEERAKGNILERFSAQQFPDLHSELNLSSLELGDSALYFCASSEQGSTDTQYFGPGTRLTVL.

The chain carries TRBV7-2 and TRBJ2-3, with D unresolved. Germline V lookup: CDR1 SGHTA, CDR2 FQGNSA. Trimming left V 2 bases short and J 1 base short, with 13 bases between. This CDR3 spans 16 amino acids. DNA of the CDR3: TGTGCCAGCAGCTTACAGCGTGGGGTAGGCACAGATACGCAGTATTTT. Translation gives CASSLQRGVGTDTQYF.

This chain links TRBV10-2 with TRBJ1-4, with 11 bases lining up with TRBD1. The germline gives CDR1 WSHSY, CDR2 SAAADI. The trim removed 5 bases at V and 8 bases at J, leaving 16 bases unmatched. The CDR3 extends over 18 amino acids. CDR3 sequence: CASSRSPGQGVGGEKLFF. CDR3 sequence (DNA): TGCGCCAGCAGTCGGTCTCCGGGACAGGGGGTAGGCGGCGAAAAACTGTTTTTT.

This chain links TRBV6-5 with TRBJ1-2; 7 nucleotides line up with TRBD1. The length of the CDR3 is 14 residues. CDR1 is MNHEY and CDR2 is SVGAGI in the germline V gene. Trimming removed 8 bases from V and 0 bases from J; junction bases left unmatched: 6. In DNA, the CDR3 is TGTGCCAGCGGGCCGGGGACAGCTAACTATGGCTACACCTTC. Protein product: CASGPGTANYGYTF.

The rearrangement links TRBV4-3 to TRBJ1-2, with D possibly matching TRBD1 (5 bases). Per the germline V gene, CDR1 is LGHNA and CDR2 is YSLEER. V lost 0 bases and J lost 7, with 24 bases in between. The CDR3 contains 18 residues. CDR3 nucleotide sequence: TGCGCCAGCAGCCAAGAGGGGGGGTTCTTGGGGAGAATTGGTGGCTACACCTTC. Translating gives CASSQEGGFLGRIGGYTF.

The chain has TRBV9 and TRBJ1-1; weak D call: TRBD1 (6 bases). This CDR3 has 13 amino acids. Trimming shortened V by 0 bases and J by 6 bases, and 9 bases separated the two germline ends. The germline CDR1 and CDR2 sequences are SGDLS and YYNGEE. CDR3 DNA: TGTGCCAGCAGCGTAGGGGGGGGCCCTGAAGCTTTCTTT. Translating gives CASSVGGGPEAFF.

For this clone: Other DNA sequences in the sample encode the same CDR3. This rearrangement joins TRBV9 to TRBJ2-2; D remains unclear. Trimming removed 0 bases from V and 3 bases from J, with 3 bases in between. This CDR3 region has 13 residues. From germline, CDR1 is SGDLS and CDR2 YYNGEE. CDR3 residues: CASSVADTGELFF. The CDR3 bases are TGTGCCAGCAGCGTAGCGGACACCGGGGAGCTGTTTTTT.

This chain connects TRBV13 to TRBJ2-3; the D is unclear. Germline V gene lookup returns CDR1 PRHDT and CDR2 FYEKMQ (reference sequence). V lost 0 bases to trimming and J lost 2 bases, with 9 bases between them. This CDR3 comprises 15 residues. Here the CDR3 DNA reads TGTGCCAGCAGCTTAGGCAGTAAGCTCACAGATACGCAGTATTTT. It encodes CASSLGSKLTDTQYF.

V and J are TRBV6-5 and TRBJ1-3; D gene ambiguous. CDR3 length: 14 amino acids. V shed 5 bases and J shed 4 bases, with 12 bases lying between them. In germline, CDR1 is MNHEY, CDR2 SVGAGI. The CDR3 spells CASSNGIRGNTIYF. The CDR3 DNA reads TGTGCCAGCAGTAATGGCATTCGGGGAAACACCATATATTTT.

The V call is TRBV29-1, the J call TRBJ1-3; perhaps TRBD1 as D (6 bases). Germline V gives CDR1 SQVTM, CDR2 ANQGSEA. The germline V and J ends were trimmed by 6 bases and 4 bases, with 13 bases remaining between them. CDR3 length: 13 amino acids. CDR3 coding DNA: TGCAGCGTGAGGGAACAGGGCGGAAACACCATATATTTT. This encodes CSVREQGGNTIYF.

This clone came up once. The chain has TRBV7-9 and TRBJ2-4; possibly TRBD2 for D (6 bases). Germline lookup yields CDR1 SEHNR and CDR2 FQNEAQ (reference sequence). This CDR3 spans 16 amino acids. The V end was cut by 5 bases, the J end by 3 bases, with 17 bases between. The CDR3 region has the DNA TGTGCCAGCAGCCGGGGGACGGGGTTGGACAAAAACATTCAGTACTTC. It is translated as CASSRGTGLDKNIQYF. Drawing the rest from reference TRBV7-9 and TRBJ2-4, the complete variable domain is DTGVSQNPRHKITKRGQNVTFRCDPISEHNRLYWYRQTLGQGPEFLTYFQNEAQLEKSRLLSDRFSAERPKGSFSTLEIQRTEQGDSAMYLCASSRGTGLDKNIQYFGAGTRLSVL.

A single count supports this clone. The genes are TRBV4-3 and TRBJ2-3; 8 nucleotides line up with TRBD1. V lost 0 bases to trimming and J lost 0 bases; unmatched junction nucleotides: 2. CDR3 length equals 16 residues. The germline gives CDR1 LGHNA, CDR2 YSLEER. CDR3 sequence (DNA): TGCGCCAGCAGCCAAGAGGGGACAGGAAGCACAGATACGCAGTATTTT. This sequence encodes CASSQEGTGSTDTQYF.

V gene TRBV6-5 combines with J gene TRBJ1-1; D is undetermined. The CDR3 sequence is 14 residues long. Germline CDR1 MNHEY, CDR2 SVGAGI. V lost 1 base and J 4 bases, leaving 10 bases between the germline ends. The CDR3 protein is CASSYYGSGTEAFF. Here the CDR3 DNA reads TGTGCCAGCAGTTACTACGGAAGTGGCACTGAAGCTTTCTTT.

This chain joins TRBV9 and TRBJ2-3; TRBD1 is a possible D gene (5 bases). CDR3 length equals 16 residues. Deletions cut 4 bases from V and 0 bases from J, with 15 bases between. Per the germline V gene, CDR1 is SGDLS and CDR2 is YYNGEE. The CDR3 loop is CASSPDISMSTDTQYF. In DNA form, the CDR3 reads TGTGCCAGCAGCCCGGACATTTCCATGAGCACAGATACGCAGTATTTT.

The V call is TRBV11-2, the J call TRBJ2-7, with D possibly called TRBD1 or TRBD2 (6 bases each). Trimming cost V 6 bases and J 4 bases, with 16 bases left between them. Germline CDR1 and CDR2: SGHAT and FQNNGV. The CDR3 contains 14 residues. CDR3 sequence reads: CASRFGGGRYEQYF. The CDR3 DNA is TGTGCCAGCAGGTTCGGAGGGGGGCGTTACGAGCAGTACTTC.

CDR3 sequence: CASSQEDLAQYF. In DNA, the CDR3 is TGTGCCAGCAGCCAAGAAGACCTAGCGCAGTATTTT. The chain recombines TRBV3-1 (or the pseudogene TRBV3-2) with TRBJ2-3; no clear D. The ends were cut back, 0 bases at V and 10 bases at J, with 8 bases in the middle. This CDR3 comprises 12 residues. Germline values: CDR1 LGHDT, CDR2 YNNKEL (reference sequence).

In nucleotides, the CDR3 is TGCGCCAGCAGCGTCGTGCCGAGCTCTGGGGCCAACGTCCTGACTTTC. It codes for CASSVVPSSGANVLTF. V gene TRBV5-1 combines with J gene TRBJ2-6; D gene ambiguous. V lost 4 bases and J lost 0, with 11 bases in between. Germline loops: CDR1 SGHRS, CDR2 YFSETQ. The CDR3 is made up of 16 amino acids.

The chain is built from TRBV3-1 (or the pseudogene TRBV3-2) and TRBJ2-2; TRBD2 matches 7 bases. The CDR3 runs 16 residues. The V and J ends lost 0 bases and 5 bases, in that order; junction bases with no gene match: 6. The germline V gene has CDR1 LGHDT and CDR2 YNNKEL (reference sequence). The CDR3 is CASSQDWGAGTGELFF. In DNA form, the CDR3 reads TGTGCCAGCAGCCAAGATTGGGGAGCGGGGACCGGGGAGCTGTTTTTT.

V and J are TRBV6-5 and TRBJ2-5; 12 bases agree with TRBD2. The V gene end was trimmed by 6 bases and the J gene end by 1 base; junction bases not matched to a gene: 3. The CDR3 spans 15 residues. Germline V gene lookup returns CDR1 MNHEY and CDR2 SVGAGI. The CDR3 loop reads CASRLAGGPQETQYF. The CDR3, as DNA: TGTGCCAGCAGACTAGCGGGGGGCCCCCAAGAGACCCAGTACTTC.

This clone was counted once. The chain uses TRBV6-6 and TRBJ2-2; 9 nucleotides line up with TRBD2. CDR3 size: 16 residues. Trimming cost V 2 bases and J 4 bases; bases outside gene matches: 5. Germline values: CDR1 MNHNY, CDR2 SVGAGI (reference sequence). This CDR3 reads CASSYPGTSFTGELFF. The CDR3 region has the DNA TGTGCCAGCAGTTACCCCGGGACTAGCTTCACCGGGGAGCTGTTTTTT.

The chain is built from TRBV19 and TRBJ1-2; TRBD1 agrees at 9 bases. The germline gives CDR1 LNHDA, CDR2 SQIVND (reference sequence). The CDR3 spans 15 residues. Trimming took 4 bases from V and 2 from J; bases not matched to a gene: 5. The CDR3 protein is CASSTWDRANYGYTF. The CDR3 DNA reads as TGTGCCAGTAGTACCTGGGACAGGGCCAACTATGGCTACACCTTC.